The rows below give T cell receptor beta chains drawn from one sample of a study of T cells in Graves' hyperthyroidism and ophthalmopathy. Via MiXCR, TCRdb re-called the multiplex PCR reads, giving one row per CDR3 protein. The sample holds 300,000 to 450,000 distinct CDR3 sequences, around a sixth seen once. Material: blood. The receptors were sampled from a woman aged 40 to 55 with Graves' ophthalmopathy. CDR3s include the opening cysteine and the closing phenylalanine or tryptophan. A D gene is named only where the DNA matches it firmly. Only some rows state a clone size, as once, few, many or a class for expanded clones.

D gene	V gene	J gene	clone size	CDR3 DNA	CDR3 protein
TRBD1	TRBV7-6	TRBJ2-5	many	TGTGCCAGCAGCCCCGACGGACGGGACAGACAAGAGACCCAGTACTTC	CASSPDGRDRQETQYF
NA	TRBV28	TRBJ1-2	few	TGTGCCAGCACTTCCGGTGGGGGTGGCTACAACTTC	CASTSGGGGYNF
NA	TRBV12-3/TRBV12-4	TRBJ2-7	many	TGTGCCAGCCGCCTTATGGGAGTAAAAGGCTACGAGCAGTACTTC	CASRLMGVKGYEQYF
TRBD2	TRBV20-1	TRBJ2-2	many	TGCAGTGCTAAGACTAGCGGGAGGCAAGGGGAGCTGTTTTTT	CSAKTSGRQGELFF
NA	TRBV6-5	TRBJ1-2	NA	TGTGCCAGCAGTTACATTGGAGTGATTCCCCTCAGTGGCTACAGCTTC	CASSYIGVIPLSGYSF
NA	TRBV6-1	TRBJ2-7	once	TGTGCCAGCAAGCCCCCAGGGGGGATGGACGAGCAGTACTTC	CASKPPGGMDEQYF
TRBD1	TRBV5-6	TRBJ1-1	many	TGTGCCAGCAGCTACCAAGGGACAGTGAACACTGAAGCTTTCTTT	CASSYQGTVNTEAFF
TRBD2	TRBV6-2/TRBV6-3	TRBJ2-5	many	TGTGCCAGCAGTTACTCGAAGTCTAGCGGGGACCAAGAGACCCAGTACTTC	CASSYSKSSGDQETQYF
NA	TRBV20-1	TRBJ1-5	many	TGCAGTGCGGGGAACTTTCCGGCCCAGCCCCAGCATTTT	CSAGNFPAQPQHF
NA	TRBV10-3	TRBJ2-2	many	TGTGCCATCAGTGACGGAAACACCGGGGAGCTGTTTTTT	CAISDGNTGELFF
NA	TRBV11-2	TRBJ2-1	many	TGTGCCAGCAGCTTACGGTCGGGTCGAAGCTCCTACAATGAGCAGTTCTTC	CASSLRSGRSSYNEQFF
NA	TRBV30	TRBJ1-3	NA	TGTGCCTGGATGGACGGTTCCTCTGGAAACACCATATATTTT	CAWMDGSSGNTIYF
NA	TRBV11-2	TRBJ2-5	many	TGTGCCAGCAGGGCCGAGAACAGGAAAGAGACCCAGTACTTC	CASRAENRKETQYF
NA	TRBV2	TRBJ1-3	many	TGTGCCAGCAGCGACCCCAGGGTCTACTCTGGAAACACCATATATTTT	CASSDPRVYSGNTIYF
TRBD1	TRBV20-1	TRBJ2-7	NA	TGCAGTCCCCACGGGACAGAAAGCTCCTACGAGCAGTACTTC	CSPHGTESSYEQYF
NA	TRBV27	TRBJ1-2	many	TGTGCCAGCAGTTTACGAGTAGGAACTAACTATGGCTACACCTTC	CASSLRVGTNYGYTF
NA	TRBV12-3/TRBV12-4	TRBJ1-5	few	TGTGCCAGCAGTCATCCCGGACACAATAGCAATCAGCCCCAGCATTTT	CASSHPGHNSNQPQHF
NA	TRBV7-9	TRBJ2-1	many	TGTGCCAGCAGAACTCGTGGGACCGGACGCAATGAGCAGTTCTTC	CASRTRGTGRNEQFF
NA	TRBV6-5	TRBJ1-1	NA	TGTGCCAGCAGTTATTCTTTCGTCCAGTCTGAAGCTTTCTTT	CASSYSFVQSEAFF
NA	TRBV30	TRBJ1-1	many	TGTGCCTGGACAGTGGTGGGCTTGAACACTGAAGCTTTCTTT	CAWTVVGLNTEAFF
TRBD1	TRBV27	TRBJ2-7	many	TGTGCCACCCAATTCGGGACAGGAAGTTACGAGCAGTACTTC	CATQFGTGSYEQYF
NA	TRBV24-1	TRBJ2-7	NA	TGTGCCACCAGTGAGGCCGGACGGATGAAAGAGCAGTACTTC	CATSEAGRMKEQYF
NA	TRBV29-1	TRBJ2-7	many	TGCAGCGTTCTCGGACAGACCTACGAGCAGTACTTC	CSVLGQTYEQYF
NA	TRBV5-6	TRBJ2-7	many	TGTGCCAGCAGCCGCAAACAGGTGGATCTCTACGAGCAGTACTTC	CASSRKQVDLYEQYF
NA	TRBV28	TRBJ1-1	many	TGTGCCAGCAGTCCCCCAGGGCGGGGGACTGAAGCTTTCTTT	CASSPPGRGTEAFF
NA	TRBV18	TRBJ1-1	NA	TGTGCCAGCTCGCCAGACCAGGCTAACACTGAAGCTTTCTTT	CASSPDQANTEAFF
NA	TRBV27	TRBJ1-6	many	TGTGCCAGCAGTTTATTTCGGGATTCACCCCTCCACTTT	CASSLFRDSPLHF
NA	TRBV18	TRBJ2-5	many	TGTGCCAGCTCGGAATGGGGTTTAGAGACCCAGTACTTC	CASSEWGLETQYF
NA	TRBV20-1	TRBJ1-5	NA	TGCAGTGCTAGGATTCCTGGCAATCAGCCCCAGCATTTT	CSARIPGNQPQHF
NA	TRBV12-5	TRBJ1-3	many	TGTGCTAGTGGTTTGGTACTTGGGACTTCTGGAAACACCATATATTTT	CASGLVLGTSGNTIYF
NA	TRBV30	TRBJ1-2	many	TGTGCCTGGAGCGGGGGGGGTAATGGCTACACCTTC	CAWSGGGNGYTF
NA	TRBV6-2/TRBV6-3	TRBJ2-2	many	TGTGCCAGCAGTTACTCGACCCAGCCGTCCCTGGCGAACACCGGGGAGCTGTTTTTT	CASSYSTQPSLANTGELFF
NA	TRBV28	TRBJ2-2	many	TGTGCCAGCCAAGGACCTGCGAACACCGGGGAGCTGTTTTTT	CASQGPANTGELFF
NA	TRBV5-6	TRBJ2-2	NA	TGTGCCAGCAGCTTGGCCCCAACAGAGGCGAACACCGGGGAGCTGTATTTT	CASSLAPTEANTGELYF
NA	TRBV6-5	TRBJ2-7	many	TGTGCCAGCAGTTACTCGACCCCGGAAAACTCCTACGAGCAGTACTTC	CASSYSTPENSYEQYF
NA	TRBV18	TRBJ2-7	many	TGTGCCAGCTCACCCCAGGGCTGGAATGTCTACGAGCAGTACTTC	CASSPQGWNVYEQYF
NA	TRBV24-1	TRBJ2-1	many	TGTGCCACCAGTGACAACCTGAAGGGTAAGCACAATGAGCAGTTCTTC	CATSDNLKGKHNEQFF
NA	TRBV12-3/TRBV12-4	TRBJ2-7	NA	TGTGCCAGCAGTTTTGTGGGTTCGGGACACACCTACGAGCAGTACTTC	CASSFVGSGHTYEQYF
NA	TRBV28	TRBJ2-7	many	TGTGCCAGCAGCGCCGTTTACCGGGACCGGACCTACGAGCAGTACTTC	CASSAVYRDRTYEQYF
TRBD2	TRBV20-1	TRBJ2-2	many	TGCAGTGCTAGAGACTTTAGTGGCGGGAGGGGAACGAACACCGGGGAGCTGTTTTTT	CSARDFSGGRGTNTGELFF
TRBD2	TRBV20-1	TRBJ2-5	many	TGCAGTGCCCATCGGGCGGGAGGGGAAGAGACCCAGTACTTC	CSAHRAGGEETQYF
NA	TRBV12-3/TRBV12-4	TRBJ1-5	many	TGTGCCAGCAGTTTAGGGGGGGTTACGCCCCAGCATTTT	CASSLGGVTPQHF
NA	TRBV18	TRBJ2-7	many	TGTGCCAGCTCACCGCTGCAGGGGTCCTACGAGCAGTACTTC	CASSPLQGSYEQYF
TRBD1	TRBV28	TRBJ1-2	many	TGTGCCAGCAGCCCCCAGGACAGGTTCGGGGGCTACACCTTC	CASSPQDRFGGYTF
NA	TRBV5-1	TRBJ1-1	many	TGCGCCAGCAGCTTGGAGGTATCCGGATACACTGAAGCTTTCTTT	CASSLEVSGYTEAFF
TRBD1	TRBV11-1	TRBJ2-7	NA	TGTGCCAGCAGCTTAGGGACAGGGGGAACGAGAACCTACGAGCAGTACTTC	CASSLGTGGTRTYEQYF
NA	TRBV15	TRBJ2-7	many	TGTGCCACCAGCAGAATCAGGGATTCCTACGAGCAGTACTTC	CATSRIRDSYEQYF